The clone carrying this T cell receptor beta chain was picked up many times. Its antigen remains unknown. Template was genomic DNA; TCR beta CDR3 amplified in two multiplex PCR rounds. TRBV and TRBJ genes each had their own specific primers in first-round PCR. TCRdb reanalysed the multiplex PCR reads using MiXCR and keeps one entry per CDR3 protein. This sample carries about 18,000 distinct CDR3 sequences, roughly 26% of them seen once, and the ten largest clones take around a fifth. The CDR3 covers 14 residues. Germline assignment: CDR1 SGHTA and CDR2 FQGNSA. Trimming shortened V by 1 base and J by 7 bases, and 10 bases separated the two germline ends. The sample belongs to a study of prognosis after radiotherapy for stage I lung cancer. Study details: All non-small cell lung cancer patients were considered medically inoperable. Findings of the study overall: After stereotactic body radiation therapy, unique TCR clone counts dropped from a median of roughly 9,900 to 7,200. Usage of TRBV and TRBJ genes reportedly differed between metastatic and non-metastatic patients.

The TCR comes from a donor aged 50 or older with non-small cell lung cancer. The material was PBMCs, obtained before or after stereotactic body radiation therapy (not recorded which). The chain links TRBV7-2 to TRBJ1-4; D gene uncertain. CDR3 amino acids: CASSLVQEGEKLFF. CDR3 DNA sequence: TGTGCCAGCAGCTTAGTTCAAGAGGGTGAAAAACTGTTTTTT.